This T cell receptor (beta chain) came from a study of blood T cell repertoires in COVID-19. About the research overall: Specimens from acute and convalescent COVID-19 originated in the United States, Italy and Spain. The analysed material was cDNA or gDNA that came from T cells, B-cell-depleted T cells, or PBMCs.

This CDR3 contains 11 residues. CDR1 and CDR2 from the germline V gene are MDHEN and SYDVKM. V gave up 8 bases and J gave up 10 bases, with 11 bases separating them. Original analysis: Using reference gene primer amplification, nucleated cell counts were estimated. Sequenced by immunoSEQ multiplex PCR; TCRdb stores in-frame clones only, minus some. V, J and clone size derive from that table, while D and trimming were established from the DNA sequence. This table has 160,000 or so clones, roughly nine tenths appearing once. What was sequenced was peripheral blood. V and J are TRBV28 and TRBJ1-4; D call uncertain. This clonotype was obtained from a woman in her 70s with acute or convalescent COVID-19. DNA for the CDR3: TGTGCCAGCCGGGGATCGGGAAAACTGTTTTTT. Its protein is CASRGSGKLFF. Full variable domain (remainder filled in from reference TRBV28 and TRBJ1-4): DVKVTQSSRYLVKRTGEKVFLECVQDMDHENMFWYRQDPGLGLRLIYFSYDVKMKEKGDIPEGYSVSREKKERFSLILESASTNQTSMYLCASRGSGKLFFGSGTQLSVL.